Listed here are 30 T cell receptor beta chains from one sample, sequenced in a study of PD-1 blockade in classical Hodgkin lymphoma. Profiled with immunoSEQ multiplex PCR; TCRdb holds only in-frame clones, not every one. The table has more than 25,000 clones, roughly 70% seen once. All patients experienced relapse after autologous stem cell transplantation, and brentuximab vedotin exposure was variable. Here the sequenced sample was peripheral blood mononuclear cells (PBMCs), taken before the second cycle of nivolumab. The receptor source for this set is a human donor with classical Hodgkin lymphoma.

The rearrangement uses TRBV9 and TRBJ2-7; D unclear. Looked up from germline, CDR1 is SGDLS and CDR2 is YYNGEE. The CDR3 has 16 residues. V gave up 3 bases and J gave up 1 base, with 17 bases separating them. The CDR3 DNA sequence: TGTGCCAGCAGCGCCCCAAAATCGGAAGATTCCTACGAGCAGTACGTC. Translation: CASSAPKSEDSYEQYV.

This clone ranks as medium-sized (0.01 to 0.1%). The chain has TRBV11-2 and TRBJ1-1; possibly TRBD1 for D (5 bases). Trimming removed 0 bases from V and 2 bases from J, with 16 bases in between. The CDR3 extends over 17 amino acids. Germline V lookup: CDR1 SGHAT, CDR2 FQNNGV. The CDR3 loop is CASSLEAQARANTEAFF. CDR3 nucleotides: TGTGCCAGCAGCTTAGAGGCCCAGGCCAGGGCTAACACTGAAGCTTTCTTT.

CDR3 region: CASSPRSGNTIYF. The CDR3 nucleotides are TGTGCCAGCAGCCCACGATCTGGAAACACCATATATTTT. The V call is TRBV13, the J call TRBJ1-3; D call uncertain. This CDR3 spans 13 amino acids. The V end lost 5 bases, the J end lost 1 base, and 6 bases lay between the germline ends. Germline V gene data show CDR1 as PRHDT and CDR2 as FYEKMQ (reference sequence).

This clone has more than one count but fewer than ten. V gene TRBV19 combines with J gene TRBJ1-5, with 9 nucleotides matching TRBD1. This CDR3 has 15 amino acids. Germline loops: CDR1 LNHDA, CDR2 SQIVND (reference sequence). With V trimmed by 7 bases and J by 6 bases, 10 bases remained unmatched. The CDR3 nucleotides read TGTGCCAGTACCCCCCGAGGGACAGGGAGTCAGCCCCAGCATTTT. This translates into CASTPRGTGSQPQHF.

This clone was recorded only once. The chain uses TRBV28 and TRBJ1-2; TRBD1 agrees at 8 bases. The germline V gene encodes CDR1 MDHEN and CDR2 SYDVKM. The V and J ends lost 5 bases and 8 bases, in that order; junction bases with no gene match: 13. The CDR3 spans 15 residues. CDR3 amino acids: CASSPPRQGMRGYTF. DNA of the CDR3: TGTGCCAGCAGTCCCCCCCGACAGGGGATGAGAGGCTACACCTTC.

The V and J genes are TRBV4-1 and TRBJ1-3; no clear D. The germline V gene has CDR1 MGHRA and CDR2 YSYEKL. Trimming took off 4 bases at V and 1 base at J, with 17 bases between the two ends. CDR3 size: 17 residues. In nucleotides, the CDR3 is TGCGCCAGCAGCCTCCGGGAGCCGGGGAGTTCTGGAAACACCATATATTTT. This gives the protein CASSLREPGSSGNTIYF.

The chain joins TRBV18 to TRBJ1-5; 12 bases align to TRBD1. The CDR3 extends over 14 amino acids. Germline CDR1 is KGHSH and CDR2 is LQKENI. J gave up 7 bases and V 6 bases, and 4 bases lay outside the gene matches. The CDR3 nucleotides read TGTGCCAGCTCGGGACAGGGGGCAGAGCAGCCCCAGCATTTT. Translating it yields CASSGQGAEQPQHF.

Concerning this clone: The junction departs from germline at one end; a sequencing error may be responsible. The gene calls are TRBV5-4 and TRBJ1-3, with D perhaps TRBD1 (5 bases). The CDR3 covers 17 residues. The germline gives CDR1 SGHNT, CDR2 YYREEE (reference sequence). This chain's CDR3 is CASSQASTGGSGNTIYF. As DNA, the CDR3 is TGCGCCAGCAGCCAGGCCAGTACAGGCGGCTCTGGAAACACCATATATTTT.

The rearrangement joins TRBV14 to TRBJ1-2, with D maybe TRBD1 (6 bases). The V and J ends lost 4 bases and 6 bases respectively, with 18 bases between them. The CDR3 length is 15 residues. Germline loops: CDR1 SGHDN, CDR2 FVKESK. The CDR3 protein is CASSLTGLGENGYTF. The CDR3 DNA follows: TGTGCCAGCAGCCTCACAGGGCTCGGGGAGAATGGCTACACCTTC. Filled out from reference TRBV14 and TRBJ1-2, the complete variable domain reads EAGVTQFPSHSVIEKGQTVTLRCDPISGHDNLYWYRRVMGKEIKFLLHFVKESKQDESGMPNNRFLAERTGGTYSTLKVQPAELEDSGVYFCASSLTGLGENGYTFGSGTRLTVV.

V and J are TRBV7-3 and TRBJ1-2; D is possibly TRBD1 (5 bases). V lost 5 bases and J lost 7, with 14 bases in between. The germline gives CDR1 SGHTA, CDR2 FQGTGA. This CDR3 is 13 amino acids long. The CDR3 spells CASSPTGTGGYTF. As DNA, the CDR3 is TGTGCCAGCAGCCCCACAGGCACGGGTGGCTACACCTTC. Together with reference TRBV7-3 and TRBJ1-2, the CDR3 gives the full variable domain: GAGVSQTPSNKVTEKGKYVELRCDPISGHTALYWYRQSLGQGPEFLIYFQGTGAADDSGLPNDRFFAVRPEGSVSTLKIQRTERGDSAVYLCASSPTGTGGYTFGSGTRLTVV.

V and J are TRBV27 and TRBJ1-1; tentatively, D is TRBD1 (6 bases). The CDR3 runs to 13 residues. Trimming took 3 bases from V and 11 from J, leaving 16 bases between them. Germline lookup yields CDR1 MNHEY and CDR2 SMNVEV (reference sequence). This CDR3 is CASSFLGARYAFF. CDR3 DNA: TGTGCCAGCAGTTTTTTGGGGGCCCGGTATGCTTTCTTT.

This chain uses TRBV5-4 with TRBJ2-1; no reliable D call. The CDR3 has 11 residues. Trimming took 4 bases from V and 7 from J, leaving 6 bases between them. CDR1 and CDR2 (germline): SGHNT, YYREEE (reference sequence). The CDR3 region is CASSLRNEQFF. Written as DNA, the CDR3 is TGTGCCAGCAGCCTGAGGAATGAGCAGTTCTTC.

V gene TRBV19 combines with J gene TRBJ2-2; 7 bases fit TRBD1. The germline gives CDR1 LNHDA, CDR2 SQIVND (reference sequence). Trimming removed 5 bases from V and 9 bases from J; junction bases left unmatched: 12. The CDR3 totals 15 residues. CDR3 nucleotides: TGTGCCAGTAGTCCTCGGACAGGATTTTACCGGGAGCTGTTTTTT. This encodes CASSPRTGFYRELFF.

Turning to this clone: One base away lies a much larger clone, so this may be a sequencing read error. The CDR3 ends on some other residue instead of the conserved phenylalanine or tryptophan, so this is likely a read error. V and J are TRBV4-3 and TRBJ2-2; a weak D match, TRBD2 (6 bases). V was pared by 0 bases and J by 3 bases, with 14 bases between. In germline, CDR1 is LGHNA, CDR2 YSLEER. The CDR3 totals 17 residues. This chain's CDR3 is CASSQDRSSVYTGELFS. The CDR3 DNA sequence: TGCGCCAGCAGCCAAGATCGATCTAGCGTTTACACCGGGGAGCTGTTTTCT.

This chain joins TRBV27 and TRBJ2-5; the D gene is possibly TRBD1 (5 bases). CDR1 is MNHEY, CDR2 SMNVEV, per germline (reference sequence). The CDR3 totals 14 residues. Deletions cut 2 bases from V and 4 bases from J, with 11 bases between. CDR3 in amino acids: CASSLQGRRETQYF. The CDR3 bases are TGTGCCAGCAGTTTACAGGGAAGGAGAGAGACCCAGTACTTC.

This clone came up a few times. This chain links TRBV7-9 with TRBJ1-1, with D perhaps matching TRBD1 (6 bases). This CDR3 has 12 residues. The germline gives CDR1 SEHNR, CDR2 FQNEAQ (reference sequence). The germline V and J ends were trimmed by 5 bases and 4 bases, with 8 bases remaining between them. The CDR3 reads CASSPGVTEAFF. CDR3 DNA sequence: TGTGCCAGCAGCCCAGGGGTCACTGAAGCTTTCTTT.

V and J are TRBV30 and TRBJ2-2; D gene uncertain. The CDR3 totals 14 residues. V lost 6 bases and J 1 base, leaving 12 bases between the germline ends. Germline CDR1 is GTSNPN and CDR2 is SVGIG (reference sequence). CDR3 bases: TGTGCCTGCCCGACCAAGAAGAACACCGGGGAGCTGTTTTTT. This gives the protein CACPTKKNTGELFF.

The rearrangement joins TRBV10-3 to TRBJ1-1; D call uncertain. The CDR3 sequence is 12 residues long. The germline CDR1 and CDR2 sequences are ENHRY and SYGVKD. The V gene lost 8 bases and the J gene lost 1 base, with 8 bases spanning the gap. CDR3 protein: CAIVRKNTEAFF. For the CDR3, the DNA is TGTGCCATCGTCCGGAAGAACACTGAAGCTTTCTTT.

The chain uses TRBV6-5 and TRBJ1-1; D is unresolved. The length of the CDR3 is 13 residues. The V end was cut by 6 bases, the J end by 0 bases, with 8 bases between. CDR1 is MNHEY, CDR2 SVGAGI, per germline. This chain's CDR3 is CASSRTMNTEAFF. The CDR3 region has the DNA TGTGCCAGCAGCAGGACCATGAACACTGAAGCTTTCTTT.

This clone turned up a few times. The genes are TRBV2 and TRBJ1-6; 7 bases fit TRBD1. CDR3 size: 15 residues. From germline, CDR1 is SNHLY and CDR2 FYNNEI. With V trimmed by 3 bases and J by 10 bases, 9 bases remained unmatched. The CDR3 here is CASSDRGQRASPLHF. CDR3 DNA: TGTGCCAGCAGTGACAGGGGACAGAGGGCCTCACCCCTCCACTTT.

The chain couples TRBV10-2 to TRBJ2-7; D unclear. V lost 6 bases to trimming and J lost 4 bases, with 10 bases between them. This CDR3 comprises 12 residues. CDR1 is WSHSY and CDR2 is SAAADI in the germline V gene. The CDR3 loop is CASSQSPYEQYV. Here the CDR3 DNA reads TGCGCCAGCAGCCAGTCTCCGTACGAGCAGTACGTC.

This rearrangement joins TRBV5-6 to TRBJ1-4, with 8 bases aligning to TRBD1. This CDR3 contains 14 residues. The ends lost 5 bases at V and 7 bases at J; junction bases unmatched: 7. Germline CDR1 and CDR2: SGHDT and YYEEEE. CDR3 DNA: TGTGCCAGCAGTTATCAGGGGGCGGGTGAAAAACTGTTTTTT. It codes for CASSYQGAGEKLFF.

The chain uses TRBV6-5 and TRBJ2-1; possible D gene TRBD2, 5 bases. Per the germline V gene, CDR1 is MNHEY and CDR2 is SVGAGI. Trimming pared 4 bases from V and 4 bases from J, leaving 8 bases between. This CDR3 spans 13 amino acids. The CDR3 nucleotides read TGTGCCAGCAGTTTCGGACTGTACAATGAGCAGTTCTTC. Translation: CASSFGLYNEQFF.

The chain carries TRBV7-2 and TRBJ2-7; a weak D match, TRBD2 (7 bases). Per germline, CDR1 SGHTA and CDR2 FQGNSA. CDR3 size: 15 residues. Between the trimmed V and J ends, which lost 1 base and 1 base, there was a span of 11 bases. CDR3 coding DNA: TGTGCCAGCAGCTTAGGCAAGGGGGGGTCCTACGAGCAGTACTTC. This gives the protein CASSLGKGGSYEQYF.

This clone was counted once. The chain is built from TRBV6-5 and TRBJ2-7; 7 positions agree with TRBD1. Trimming cost V 2 bases and J 7 bases; bases outside gene matches: 8. This CDR3 spans 14 amino acids. The germline CDR1 and CDR2 sequences are MNHEY and SVGAGI. CDR3 bases: TGTGCCAGCAGTTACCCGGAGAGGGGGCAAGAGCAGTACTTC. Protein: CASSYPERGQEQYF.

This chain links TRBV19 with TRBJ2-1, with D perhaps assigned TRBD1 or TRBD2 (5 bases each). The CDR3 runs 14 residues. Germline values: CDR1 LNHDA, CDR2 SQIVND (reference sequence). The V and J ends lost 3 bases and 6 bases respectively, with 12 bases between them. In DNA, the CDR3 is TGTGCCAGTAGTATTTTGGGGGTAGGCAATGAGCAGTTCTTC. Translating it yields CASSILGVGNEQFF. Full variable domain (rest looked up from reference TRBV19 and TRBJ2-1): DGGITQSPKYLFRKEGQNVTLSCEQNLNHDAMYWYRQDPGQGLRLIYYSQIVNDFQKGDIAEGYSVSREKKESFPLTVTSAQKNPTAFYLCASSILGVGNEQFFGPGTRLTVL.

The chain uses TRBV29-1 and TRBJ2-1; D possibly matches TRBD1 or TRBD2 (5 bases each). This CDR3 spans 11 amino acids. Per germline, CDR1 SQVTM and CDR2 ANQGSEA. Trimming pared 7 bases from V and 1 base from J, leaving 5 bases between. CDR3: CSGGSYNEQFF. Here the CDR3 DNA reads TGCAGCGGGGGGTCCTACAATGAGCAGTTCTTC.

CDR3 sequence: CASSQDYGGMGETQYF. The CDR3 nucleotides read TGCGCCAGCAGCCAAGATTACGGAGGGATGGGAGAGACCCAGTACTTC. This rearrangement joins TRBV4-1 to TRBJ2-5; D is perhaps TRBD2 (6 bases). The germline gives CDR1 MGHRA, CDR2 YSYEKL. CDR3 length: 16 amino acids. V was trimmed by 0 bases and J by 4 bases, leaving 15 bases between them.

The chain carries TRBV29-1 and TRBJ2-5; TRBD2 agrees at 12 bases. The CDR3 runs 17 residues. V gave up 1 base and J gave up 0 bases; unmatched junction bases: 6. Germline CDR1 is SQVTM and CDR2 is ANQGSEA. This CDR3 is CSVEGPSGGVYQETQYF. The DNA for the CDR3 is TGCAGCGTTGAAGGGCCTAGCGGGGGGGTATACCAAGAGACCCAGTACTTC.

V gene TRBV5-4 combines with J gene TRBJ2-4, with D unresolved. Germline CDR1 reads SGHNT; CDR2 reads YYREEE (reference sequence). Trimming stripped 3 bases from V and 1 base from J, with 8 bases between. The CDR3 runs 14 residues. The CDR3 protein is CASSSPGAKNIQYF. CDR3 nucleotide sequence: TGTGCCAGCAGCTCCCCCGGGGCCAAAAACATTCAGTACTTC.